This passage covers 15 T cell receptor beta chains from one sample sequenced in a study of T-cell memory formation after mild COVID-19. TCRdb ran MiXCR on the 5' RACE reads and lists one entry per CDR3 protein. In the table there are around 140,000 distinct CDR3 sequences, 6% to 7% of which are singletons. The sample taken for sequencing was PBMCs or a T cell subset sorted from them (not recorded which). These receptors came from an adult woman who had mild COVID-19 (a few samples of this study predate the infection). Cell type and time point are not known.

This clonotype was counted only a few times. This CDR3 is CASSLGTSGQETQYF. The DNA of the CDR3 is TGTGCCAGCAGCTTAGGGACTAGCGGCCAAGAGACCCAGTACTTC. The chain recombines TRBV7-2 with TRBJ2-5; 10 bases map to TRBD2. The CDR3 runs to 15 residues. Germline V lookup: CDR1 SGHTA, CDR2 FQGNSA. The V gene end was trimmed by 1 base and the J gene end by 1 base; junction bases not matched to a gene: 0. The full variable domain, rest sourced from reference TRBV7-2 and TRBJ2-5, is GAGVSQSPSNKVTEKGKDVELRCDPISGHTALYWYRQSLGQGLEFLIYFQGNSAPDKSGLPSDRFSAERTGGSVSTLTIQRTQQEDSAVYLCASSLGTSGQETQYFGPGTRLLVL.

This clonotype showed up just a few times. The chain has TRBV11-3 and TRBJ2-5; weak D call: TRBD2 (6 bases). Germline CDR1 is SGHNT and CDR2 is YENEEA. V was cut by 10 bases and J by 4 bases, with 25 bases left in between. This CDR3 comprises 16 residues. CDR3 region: CATSTQTGGITETQYF. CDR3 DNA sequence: TGTGCCACCTCCACCCAAACCGGGGGTATAACAGAGACCCAGTACTTC.

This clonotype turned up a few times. CDR3: CASSILAPAPEQYF. The CDR3 bases are TGTGCCAGTAGTATCTTGGCCCCAGCTCCCGAGCAGTACTTC. This sequence joins TRBV19 and TRBJ2-7, with no clear D. The germline gives CDR1 LNHDA, CDR2 SQIVND (reference sequence). The CDR3 is made up of 14 amino acids. V lost 3 bases, J lost 6 bases, and 15 bases lay in between.

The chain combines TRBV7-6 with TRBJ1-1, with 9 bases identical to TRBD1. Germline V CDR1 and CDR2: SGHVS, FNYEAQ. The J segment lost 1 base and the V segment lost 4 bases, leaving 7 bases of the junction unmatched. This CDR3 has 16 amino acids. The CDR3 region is CASSSAGTGTNTEAFF. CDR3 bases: TGTGCCAGCAGCTCCGCCGGGACAGGGACGAACACTGAAGCTTTCTTT.

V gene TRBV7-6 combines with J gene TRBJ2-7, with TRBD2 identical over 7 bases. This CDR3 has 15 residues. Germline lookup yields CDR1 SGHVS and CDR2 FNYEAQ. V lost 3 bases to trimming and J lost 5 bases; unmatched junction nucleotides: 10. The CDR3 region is CASSLAGTGGNEQYF. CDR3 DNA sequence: TGTGCCAGCAGCTTGGCCGGGACGGGGGGAAACGAGCAGTACTTC.

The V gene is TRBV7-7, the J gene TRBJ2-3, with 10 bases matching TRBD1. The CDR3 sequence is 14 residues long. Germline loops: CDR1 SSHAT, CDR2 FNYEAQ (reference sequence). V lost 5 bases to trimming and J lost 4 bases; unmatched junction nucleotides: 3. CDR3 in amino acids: CASSIGTGADTQYF. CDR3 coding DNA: TGTGCCAGCAGCATCGGGACAGGGGCAGATACGCAGTATTTT.

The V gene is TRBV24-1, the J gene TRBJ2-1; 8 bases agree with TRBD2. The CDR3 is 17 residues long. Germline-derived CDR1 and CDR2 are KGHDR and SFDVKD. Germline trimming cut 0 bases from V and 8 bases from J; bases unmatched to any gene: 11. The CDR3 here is CATSDLRTGGHRYEQFF. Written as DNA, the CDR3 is TGTGCCACCAGTGATTTGAGGACGGGAGGGCATCGGTATGAGCAGTTCTTC.

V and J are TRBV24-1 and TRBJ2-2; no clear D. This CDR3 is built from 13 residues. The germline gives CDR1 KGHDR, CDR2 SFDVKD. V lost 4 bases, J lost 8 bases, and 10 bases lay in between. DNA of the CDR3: TGTGCCACCAGTGACCCTCGACGGGGGGAGCTGTTTTTT. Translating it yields CATSDPRRGELFF.

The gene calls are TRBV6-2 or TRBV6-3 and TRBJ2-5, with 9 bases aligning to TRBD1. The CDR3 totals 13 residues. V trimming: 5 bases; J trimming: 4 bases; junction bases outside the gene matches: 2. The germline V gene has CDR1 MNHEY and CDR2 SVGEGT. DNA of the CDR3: TGTGCCAGCAGTCACAGGGGGCGAGAGACCCAGTACTTC. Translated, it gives CASSHRGRETQYF.

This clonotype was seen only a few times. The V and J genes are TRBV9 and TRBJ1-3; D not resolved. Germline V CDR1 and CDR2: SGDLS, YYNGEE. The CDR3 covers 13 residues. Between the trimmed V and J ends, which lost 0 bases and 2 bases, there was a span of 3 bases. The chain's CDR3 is CASSVDAGNTIYF. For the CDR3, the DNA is TGTGCCAGCAGCGTAGACGCTGGAAACACCATATATTTT.

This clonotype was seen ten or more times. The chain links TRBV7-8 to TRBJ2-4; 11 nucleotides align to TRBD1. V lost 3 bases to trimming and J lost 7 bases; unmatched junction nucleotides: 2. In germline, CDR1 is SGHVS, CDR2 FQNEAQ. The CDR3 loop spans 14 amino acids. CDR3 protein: CASSFGTGGNIQYF. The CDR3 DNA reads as TGTGCCAGCAGCTTCGGGACAGGGGGGAACATTCAGTACTTC.

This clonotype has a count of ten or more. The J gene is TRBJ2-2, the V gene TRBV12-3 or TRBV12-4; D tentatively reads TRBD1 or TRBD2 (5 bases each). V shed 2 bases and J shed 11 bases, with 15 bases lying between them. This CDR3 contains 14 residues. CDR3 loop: CASSLKGTLSELFF. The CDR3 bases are TGTGCCAGCAGTTTAAAAGGGACCCTGAGTGAGCTGTTTTTT.

The CDR3 DNA reads TGCAGTGCTCCGTCGACTAGCGGGCCTATAAACACAGATACGCAGTATTTT. This codes for CSAPSTSGPINTDTQYF. The chain is built from TRBV20-1 and TRBJ2-3, with 10 bases fitting TRBD2. V was clipped by 5 bases and J by 2 bases; unmatched bases: 13. The CDR3 is 17 amino acids. Germline V gives CDR1 DFQATT, CDR2 SNEGSKA (reference sequence).

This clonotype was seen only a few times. The CDR3 sequence: CASSFRDRKNIQYF. The DNA of the CDR3 is TGTGCCAGCAGTTTCCGGGACAGAAAAAACATTCAGTACTTC. This sequence joins TRBV6-6 and TRBJ2-4; TRBD1 matches 7 bases. CDR3 length: 14 amino acids. Germline CDR1 and CDR2: MNHNY and SVGAGI (reference sequence). Trimming removed 4 bases from V and 4 bases from J; junction bases left unmatched: 4.

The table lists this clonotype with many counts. The CDR3 sequence: CASSPGTGGGAFF. The CDR3 DNA sequence: TGCGCCAGCAGCCCCGGGACGGGCGGCGGAGCTTTCTTT. The rearrangement uses TRBV5-1 and TRBJ1-1; TRBD1 is a possible D gene (5 bases). V shed 4 bases and J shed 10 bases, with 17 bases lying between them. The CDR3 extends over 13 amino acids. Germline lookup yields CDR1 SGHRS and CDR2 YFSETQ. The full variable domain, its missing parts supplied by reference TRBV5-1 and TRBJ1-1, is KAGVTQTPRYLIKTRGQQVTLSCSPISGHRSVSWYQQTPGQGLQFLFEYFSETQRNKGNFPGRFSGRQFSNSRSEMNVSTLELGDSALYLCASSPGTGGGAFFGQGTRLTVV.